This TCR beta chain is drawn from a study of long-term antiretroviral therapy in people with HIV. V lost 3 bases, J lost 9 bases, and 12 bases lay in between. Germline V lookup: CDR1 MNHEY, CDR2 SMNVEV (reference sequence). The CDR3 has 14 amino acids. immunoSEQ v3.0 was run at survey level. Here immunoSEQ multiplex PCR was the method, and the copy in TCRdb shows in-frame clones only, minus some. The sample has some 20,000 clones, about 78% seen once. The sequence was collected from a young woman with HIV. Specimen: unsorted PBMCs, collected 2.9 years after starting antiretroviral therapy. The V and J genes are TRBV27 and TRBJ1-6, with a weak D call TRBD1 (5 bases). CDR3 nucleotide sequence: TGTGCCAGCAGTTTCAGGCAGGGTAGTTCACCCCTCCACTTT. Protein product: CASSFRQGSSPLHF.